This T cell receptor beta chain emerged from a study of CXCR3 chemokines and chemotherapy response in bladder cancer (dated by TCRdb to 2022 to 2024). For the wider study: The study examined whether intratumoral CXCR3 chemokine system activity predicted chemotherapy response in human bladder cancer.

This clonotype is large (0.1 to 1%). The clone's antigen remains unknown. Within one base of it there is no much larger clone, and no base qualities were kept. Trimming at the junction amounts to 4 bases on V and 3 bases on J, and the germline ends lie 9 bases apart. CDR1 and CDR2 (LNHDA, SQIVND) derive from the germline V gene (reference sequence). The cysteine opens and the phenylalanine closes a CDR3 of 13 amino acids. Here the CDR3 DNA is all that survives: 39 bases in frame from base 1. Libraries came from PCR. The sequencer was an Illumina HiSeq 2500. TCRdb cleaned the public reads at Q25 with fastp, built clones with MiXCR and kept in-frame beta chains. Duplicate CDR3 protein sequences are folded into a single record with the most common DNA and genes. This sample is represented by 2,000 to 2,500 distinct CDR3 sequences; about a sixth of them were singletons. The ten largest clones take up approximately 26% of the sample.

Specimen collection occurred from a patient whose treatment included neoadjuvant chemotherapy. The receptor was isolated from a human donor with bladder cancer that responded to neoadjuvant chemotherapy. The V gene is TRBV19 and the J gene is TRBJ1-1, with TRBD1 tentatively as D gene (6 bases match). The DNA reads as follows: TGTGCCAGTAGTACCACAGGGCACACTGAAGCTTTCTTT. Translated, it gives CASSTTGHTEAFF. With the rest looked up from the reference TRBV19 and TRBJ1-1 genes rather than sequenced, the full variable domain is DGGITQSPKYLFRKEGQNVTLSCEQNLNHDAMYWYRQDPGQGLRLIYYSQIVNDFQKGDIAEGYSVSREKKESFPLTVTSAQKNPTAFYLCASSTTGHTEAFFGQGTRLTVV.